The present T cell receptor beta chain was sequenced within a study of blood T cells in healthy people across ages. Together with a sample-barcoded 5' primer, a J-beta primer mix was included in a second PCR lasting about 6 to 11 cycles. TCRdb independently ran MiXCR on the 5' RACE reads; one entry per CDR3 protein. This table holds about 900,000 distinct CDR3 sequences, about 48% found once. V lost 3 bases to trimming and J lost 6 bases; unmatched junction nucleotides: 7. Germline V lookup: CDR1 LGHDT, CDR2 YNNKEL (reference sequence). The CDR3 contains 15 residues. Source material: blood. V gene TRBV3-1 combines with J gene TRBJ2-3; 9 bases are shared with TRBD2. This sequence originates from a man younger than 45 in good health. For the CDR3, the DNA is TGTGCCAGCAGCCAGCGCCCTAGCGGGACTGATACGCAGTATTTT. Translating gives CASSQRPSGTDTQYF.